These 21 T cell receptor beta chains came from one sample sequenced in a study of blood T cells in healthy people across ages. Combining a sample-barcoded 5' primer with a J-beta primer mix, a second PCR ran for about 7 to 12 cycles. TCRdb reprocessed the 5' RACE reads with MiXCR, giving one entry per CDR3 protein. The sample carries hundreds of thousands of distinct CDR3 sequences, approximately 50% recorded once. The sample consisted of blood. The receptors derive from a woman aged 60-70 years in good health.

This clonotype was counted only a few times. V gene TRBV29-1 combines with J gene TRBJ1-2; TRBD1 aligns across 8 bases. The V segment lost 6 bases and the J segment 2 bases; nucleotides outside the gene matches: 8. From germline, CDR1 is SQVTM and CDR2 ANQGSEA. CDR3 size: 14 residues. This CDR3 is CSVVVQGENYGYTF. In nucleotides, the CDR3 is TGCAGCGTCGTCGTACAGGGGGAGAACTATGGCTACACCTTC. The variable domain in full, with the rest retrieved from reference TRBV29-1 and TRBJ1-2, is SAVISQKPSRDICQRGTSLTIQCQVDSQVTMMFWYRQQPGQSLTLIATANQGSEATYESGFVIDKFPISRPNLTFSTLTVSNMSPEDSSIYLCSVVVQGENYGYTFGSGTRLTVV.

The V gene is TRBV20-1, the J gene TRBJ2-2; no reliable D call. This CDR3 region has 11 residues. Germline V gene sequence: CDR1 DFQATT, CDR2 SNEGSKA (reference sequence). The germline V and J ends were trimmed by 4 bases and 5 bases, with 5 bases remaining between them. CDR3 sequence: CSAIKTGELFF. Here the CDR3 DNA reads TGCAGTGCTATTAAGACCGGGGAGCTGTTTTTT.

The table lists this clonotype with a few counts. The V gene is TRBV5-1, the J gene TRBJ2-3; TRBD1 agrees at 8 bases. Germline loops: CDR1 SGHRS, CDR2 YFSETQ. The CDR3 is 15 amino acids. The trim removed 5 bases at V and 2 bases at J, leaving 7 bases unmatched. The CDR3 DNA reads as TGCGCCAGCAGTCCCGACAGGGGATACACAGATACGCAGTATTTT. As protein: CASSPDRGYTDTQYF.

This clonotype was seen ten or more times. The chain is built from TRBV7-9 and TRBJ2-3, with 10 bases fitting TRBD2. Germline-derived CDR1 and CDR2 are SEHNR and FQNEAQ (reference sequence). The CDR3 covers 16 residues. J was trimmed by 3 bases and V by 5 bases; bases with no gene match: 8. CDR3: CASSPGLAEYTDTQYF. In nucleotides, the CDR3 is TGTGCCAGCAGCCCCGGACTAGCGGAGTATACAGATACGCAGTATTTT.

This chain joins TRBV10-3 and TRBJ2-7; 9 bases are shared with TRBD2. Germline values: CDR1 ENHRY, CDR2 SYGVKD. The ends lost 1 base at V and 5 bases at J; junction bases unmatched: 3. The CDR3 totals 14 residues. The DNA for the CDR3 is TGTGCCATCAGTGAGTATAGCGGGAGCCACGAGCAGTACTTC. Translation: CAISEYSGSHEQYF.

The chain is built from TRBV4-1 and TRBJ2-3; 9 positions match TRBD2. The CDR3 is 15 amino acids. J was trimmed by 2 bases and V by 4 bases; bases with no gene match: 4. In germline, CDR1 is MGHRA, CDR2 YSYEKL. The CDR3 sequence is CASSPGTSPTDTQYF. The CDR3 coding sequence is TGCGCCAGCAGCCCCGGGACTAGCCCCACAGATACGCAGTATTTT.

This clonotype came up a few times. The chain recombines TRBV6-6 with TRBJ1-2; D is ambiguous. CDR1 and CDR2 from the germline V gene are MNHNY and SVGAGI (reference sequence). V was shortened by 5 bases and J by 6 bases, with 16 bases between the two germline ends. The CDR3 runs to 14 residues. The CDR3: CASSHRNGGDGYTF. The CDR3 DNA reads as TGTGCCAGCAGTCATCGAAACGGTGGTGATGGCTACACCTTC.

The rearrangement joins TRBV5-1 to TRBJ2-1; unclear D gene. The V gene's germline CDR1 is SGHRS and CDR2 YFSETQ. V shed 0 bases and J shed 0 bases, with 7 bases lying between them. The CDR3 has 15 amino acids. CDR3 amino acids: CASSLETGSYNEQFF. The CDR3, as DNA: TGCGCCAGCAGCTTGGAAACGGGCTCCTACAATGAGCAGTTCTTC.

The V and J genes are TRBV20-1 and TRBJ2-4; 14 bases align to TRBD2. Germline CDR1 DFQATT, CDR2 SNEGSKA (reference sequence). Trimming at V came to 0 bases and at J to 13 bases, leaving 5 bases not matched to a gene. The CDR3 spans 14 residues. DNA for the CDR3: TGCAGTGCTAGAGAGACTAGCGGGAGGGAAAGGCAGTACTTC. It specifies CSARETSGRERQYF.

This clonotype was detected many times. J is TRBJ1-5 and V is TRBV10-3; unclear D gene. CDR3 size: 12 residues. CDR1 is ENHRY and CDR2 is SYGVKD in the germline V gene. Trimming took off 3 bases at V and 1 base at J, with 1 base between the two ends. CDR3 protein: CAISDSNQPQHF. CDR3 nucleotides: TGTGCCATCAGTGACAGCAATCAGCCCCAGCATTTT.

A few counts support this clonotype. The CDR3 loop is CASVGGLNTEAFF. CDR3 bases: TGTGCCAGCGTGGGTGGCCTGAACACTGAAGCTTTCTTT. J is TRBJ1-1 and V is TRBV18; no clear D. The CDR3 runs 13 residues. In germline, CDR1 is KGHSH, CDR2 LQKENI. Trimming left V 8 bases short and J 0 bases short, with 10 bases between.

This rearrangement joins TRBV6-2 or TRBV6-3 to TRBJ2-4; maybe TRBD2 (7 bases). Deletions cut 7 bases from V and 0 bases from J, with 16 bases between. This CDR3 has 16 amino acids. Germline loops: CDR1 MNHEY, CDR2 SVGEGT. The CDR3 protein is CASIGGQGVAKNIQYF. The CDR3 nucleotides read TGTGCCAGCATCGGGGGGCAGGGAGTAGCCAAAAACATTCAGTACTTC.

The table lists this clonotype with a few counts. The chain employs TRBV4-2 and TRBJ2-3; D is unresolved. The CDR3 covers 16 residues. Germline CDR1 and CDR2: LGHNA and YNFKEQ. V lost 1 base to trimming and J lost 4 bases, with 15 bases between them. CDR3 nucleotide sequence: TGTGCCAGCAGCCAAGGGGGTCAGGCCGATTCAGATACGCAGTATTTT. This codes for CASSQGGQADSDTQYF.

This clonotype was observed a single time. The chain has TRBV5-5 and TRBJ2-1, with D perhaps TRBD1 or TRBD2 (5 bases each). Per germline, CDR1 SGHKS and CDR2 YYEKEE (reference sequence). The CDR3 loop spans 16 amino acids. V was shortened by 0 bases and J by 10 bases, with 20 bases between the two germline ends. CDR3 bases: TGTGCCAGCAGCTTGGAAATCGGGGTCATATGGGGGGAGCAGTTCTTC. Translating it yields CASSLEIGVIWGEQFF.

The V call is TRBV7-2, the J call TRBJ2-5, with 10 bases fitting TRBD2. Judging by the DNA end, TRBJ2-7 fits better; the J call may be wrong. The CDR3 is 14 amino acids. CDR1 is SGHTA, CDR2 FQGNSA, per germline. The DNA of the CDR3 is TGTGCCAGCAGCCCTAGCGGGAGCCACTACGAGCAGTACTTC. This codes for CASSPSGSHYEQYF.

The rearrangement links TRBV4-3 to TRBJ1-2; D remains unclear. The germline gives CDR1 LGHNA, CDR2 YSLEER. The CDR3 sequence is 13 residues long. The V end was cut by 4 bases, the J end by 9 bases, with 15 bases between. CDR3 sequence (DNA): TGCGCCAGCAGCCGGTCCGGGGAAAAGAGCTACACCTTC. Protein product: CASSRSGEKSYTF.

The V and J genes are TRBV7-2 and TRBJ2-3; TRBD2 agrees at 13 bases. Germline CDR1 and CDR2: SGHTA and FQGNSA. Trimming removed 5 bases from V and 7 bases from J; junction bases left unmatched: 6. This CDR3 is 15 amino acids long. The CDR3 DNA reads TGTGCCAGCAGCCCAGGGACTAGCGGGATAAATACGCAGTATTTT. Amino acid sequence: CASSPGTSGINTQYF.

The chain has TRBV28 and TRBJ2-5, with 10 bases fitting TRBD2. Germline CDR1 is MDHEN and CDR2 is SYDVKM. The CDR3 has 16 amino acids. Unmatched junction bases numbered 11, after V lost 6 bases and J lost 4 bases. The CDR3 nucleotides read TGTGCCAGCAGCCCAGCGCAAGCGGGAGGGACAGAGACCCAGTACTTC. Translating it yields CASSPAQAGGTETQYF.

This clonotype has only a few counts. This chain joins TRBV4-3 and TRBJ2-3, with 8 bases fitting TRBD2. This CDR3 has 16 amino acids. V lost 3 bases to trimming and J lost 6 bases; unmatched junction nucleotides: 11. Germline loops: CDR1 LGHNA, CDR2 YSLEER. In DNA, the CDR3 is TGCGCCAGCAGCCATTTGTTAAGCGGGAGTGGGGATACGCAGTATTTT. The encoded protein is CASSHLLSGSGDTQYF.

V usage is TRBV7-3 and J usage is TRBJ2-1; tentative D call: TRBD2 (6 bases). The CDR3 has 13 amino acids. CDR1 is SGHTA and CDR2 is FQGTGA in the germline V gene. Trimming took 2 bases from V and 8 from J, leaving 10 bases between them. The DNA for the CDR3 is TGTGCCAGCAGCTTAGTCTGGGGGGATGAGCAGTTCTTC. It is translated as CASSLVWGDEQFF.

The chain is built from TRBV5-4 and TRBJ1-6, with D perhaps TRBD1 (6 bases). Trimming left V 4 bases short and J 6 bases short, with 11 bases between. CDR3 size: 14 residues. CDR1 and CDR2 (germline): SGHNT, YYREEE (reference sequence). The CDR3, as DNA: TGTGCCAGCAGCCCTACAGGGATTAATTCACCCCTCCACTTT. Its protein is CASSPTGINSPLHF. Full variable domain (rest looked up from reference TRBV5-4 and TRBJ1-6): ETGVTQSPTHLIKTRGQQVTLRCSSQSGHNTVSWYQQALGQGPQFIFQYYREEENGRGNFPPRFSGLQFPNYSSELNVNALELDDSALYLCASSPTGINSPLHFGNGTRLTVT.